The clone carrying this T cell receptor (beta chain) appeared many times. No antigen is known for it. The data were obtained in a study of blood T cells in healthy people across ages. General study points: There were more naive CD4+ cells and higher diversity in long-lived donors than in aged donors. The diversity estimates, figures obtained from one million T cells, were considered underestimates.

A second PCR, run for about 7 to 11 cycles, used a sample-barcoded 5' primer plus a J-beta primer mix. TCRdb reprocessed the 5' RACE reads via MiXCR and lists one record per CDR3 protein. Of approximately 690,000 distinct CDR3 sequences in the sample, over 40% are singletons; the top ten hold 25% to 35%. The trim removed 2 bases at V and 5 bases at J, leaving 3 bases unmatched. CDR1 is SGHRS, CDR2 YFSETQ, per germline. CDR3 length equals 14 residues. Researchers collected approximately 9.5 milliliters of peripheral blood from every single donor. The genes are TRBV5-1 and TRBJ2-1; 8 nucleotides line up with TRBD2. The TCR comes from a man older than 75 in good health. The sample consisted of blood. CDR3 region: CASSLAGDHNEQFF. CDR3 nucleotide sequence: TGCGCCAGCAGCTTAGCGGGGGATCACAATGAGCAGTTCTTC.